Below are 21 T cell receptor beta chains sequenced from a single sample in a study of cytomegalovirus exposure and HLA in healthy donors. With 60 Vbeta and 13 Jbeta primers, the PCR was carried out. The protocol was immunoSEQ multiplex PCR, while the TCRdb copy is restricted to in-frame clones and leaves out a portion. The sample holds hundreds of thousands of clones, 75% seen once. The specimen sequenced was PBMCs. The receptors were gathered from a woman between 25 and 40 years old in good health and CMV-seronegative.

The chain carries TRBV30 and TRBJ1-1; TRBD1 agrees at 7 bases. The CDR3 is 13 amino acids. Germline CDR1 and CDR2: GTSNPN and SVGIG (reference sequence). V trimming: 2 bases; J trimming: 2 bases; junction bases outside the gene matches: 2. The CDR3 region has the DNA TGTGCCTGGAGTAACAGGGGTAACACTGAAGCTTTCTTT. This codes for CAWSNRGNTEAFF. Based on the CDR3 plus reference TRBV30 and TRBJ1-1, the full variable domain is SQTIHQWPATLVQPVGSPLSLECTVEGTSNPNLYWYRQAAGRGLQLLFYSVGIGQISSEVPQNLSASRPQDRQFILSSKKLLLSDSGFYLCAWSNRGNTEAFFGQGTRLTVV.

This clone occurred a few times. The chain is built from TRBV18 and TRBJ1-1, with D unclear. Trimming removed 6 bases at V and 1 base at J, with 9 bases between. The CDR3 loop spans 13 amino acids. CDR1 and CDR2 from the germline V gene are KGHSH and LQKENI. The CDR3 spells CASSSDPNTEAFF. The CDR3 DNA reads as TGTGCCAGCTCCAGCGACCCGAACACTGAAGCTTTCTTT.

The chain combines TRBV9 with TRBJ2-1; D unclear. The CDR3 sequence is 12 residues long. Trimming took 0 bases from V and 10 from J, leaving 8 bases between them. The germline V gene has CDR1 SGDLS and CDR2 YYNGEE. The CDR3 reads CASSVGGDEQFF. CDR3 sequence (DNA): TGTGCCAGCAGCGTAGGTGGAGACGAGCAGTTCTTC.

This rearrangement joins TRBV5-4 to TRBJ1-5; possible D gene TRBD1, 6 bases. Germline-derived CDR1 and CDR2 are SGHNT and YYREEE (reference sequence). The CDR3 is 15 amino acids. V shed 4 bases and J shed 4 bases, with 15 bases lying between them. CDR3 sequence: CASSETGRGNQPQHF. The CDR3 DNA is TGTGCCAGCAGCGAAACAGGGAGGGGGAATCAGCCCCAGCATTTT.

V gene TRBV7-6 combines with J gene TRBJ1-1; perhaps TRBD1 as D (6 bases). The germline V and J ends were trimmed by 0 bases and 2 bases, with 10 bases remaining between them. Germline V CDR1 and CDR2: SGHVS, FNYEAQ. The CDR3 is 15 amino acids. The chain's CDR3 is CASSLAGGRNTEAFF. The CDR3 bases are TGTGCCAGCAGCTTAGCGGGGGGGCGCAACACTGAAGCTTTCTTT.

The rearrangement uses TRBV9 and TRBJ1-6; 9 positions agree with TRBD1. The germline gives CDR1 SGDLS, CDR2 YYNGEE. The CDR3 is made up of 15 amino acids. The trim removed 3 bases at V and 7 bases at J, leaving 5 bases unmatched. CDR3 residues: CASSANRGQNSPLHF. The CDR3 DNA is TGTGCCAGCAGCGCGAACAGGGGGCAGAATTCACCCCTCCACTTT.

The gene calls are TRBV6-5 and TRBJ2-1; TRBD2 agrees at 11 bases. V was pared by 4 bases and J by 4 bases, with 6 bases of the junction left unmatched. Looked up from germline, CDR1 is MNHEY and CDR2 is SVGAGI. The CDR3 has 16 amino acids. The CDR3 protein is CASSSASGRPYNEQFF. In DNA form, the CDR3 reads TGTGCCAGCAGTTCGGCTAGCGGGAGGCCTTACAATGAGCAGTTCTTC.

This clone was observed a handful of times. Other nucleotide sequences in the sample specify the same CDR3. The chain has TRBV11-2 and TRBJ2-7; D unclear. This CDR3 has 12 amino acids. Trimming stripped 0 bases from V and 4 bases from J, with 4 bases between. CDR1 SGHAT and CDR2 FQNNGV come from the germline V gene. The CDR3 loop is CASSLDRYEQYF. The CDR3, as DNA: TGTGCCAGCAGCTTAGACAGATACGAGCAGTACTTC.

J is TRBJ1-2 and V is TRBV30; D perhaps matches TRBD1 (5 bases). The CDR3 length is 14 residues. Germline V lookup: CDR1 GTSNPN, CDR2 SVGIG (reference sequence). Trimming took 4 bases from V and 5 from J, leaving 17 bases between them. CDR3 in amino acids: CAWTVLPTAYGYTF. For the CDR3, the DNA is TGTGCCTGGACGGTCTTGCCGACAGCATATGGCTACACCTTC. Full variable domain (missing parts from reference TRBV30 and TRBJ1-2): SQTIHQWPATLVQPVGSPLSLECTVEGTSNPNLYWYRQAAGRGLQLLFYSVGIGQISSEVPQNLSASRPQDRQFILSSKKLLLSDSGFYLCAWTVLPTAYGYTFGSGTRLTVV.

The V and J genes are TRBV19 and TRBJ1-1, with 9 nucleotides matching TRBD1. The CDR3 has 16 residues. With 4 bases clipped from V and 3 bases from J, the junction kept 9 bases outside the gene matches. Germline V CDR1 and CDR2: LNHDA, SQIVND (reference sequence). The chain's CDR3 is CASSTSGQGRHTEAFF. The CDR3 region has the DNA TGTGCCAGTAGTACCTCAGGACAGGGGCGACACACTGAAGCTTTCTTT.

CDR3 nucleotides: TGTGCCAGCAGTGACCAGGATGAAGAGACCCAGTACTTC. Translating it yields CASSDQDEETQYF. V gene TRBV6-6 combines with J gene TRBJ2-5; D is unresolved. Trimming shortened V by 5 bases and J by 3 bases, and 10 bases separated the two germline ends. Germline V gene data show CDR1 as MNHNY and CDR2 as SVGAGI (reference sequence). The CDR3 totals 13 residues.

The chain employs TRBV5-4 and TRBJ1-4, with 8 bases lining up with TRBD1. CDR1 and CDR2 (germline): SGHNT, YYREEE (reference sequence). The CDR3 loop spans 17 amino acids. With V trimmed by 4 bases and J by 3 bases, 11 bases remained unmatched. The CDR3 bases are TGTGCCAGCAGCCCCAGGGGGCTTTTGGAGGCTAATGAAAAACTGTTTTTT. It specifies CASSPRGLLEANEKLFF.

This sequence joins TRBV5-1 and TRBJ2-2, with a possible D match to TRBD2 (5 bases). Deletions cut 5 bases from V and 5 bases from J, with 13 bases between. The CDR3 extends over 14 amino acids. Germline lookup yields CDR1 SGHRS and CDR2 YFSETQ. CDR3 nucleotides: TGCGCCAGCAGTTCCACTAGAGGGACCGGGGAGCTGTTTTTT. Residues: CASSSTRGTGELFF.

This clone was detected only a few times. The V call is TRBV6-6, the J call TRBJ1-1, with no clear D. The germline V gene encodes CDR1 MNHNY and CDR2 SVGAGI (reference sequence). This CDR3 contains 15 residues. V shed 2 bases and J shed 3 bases, with 13 bases lying between them. CDR3 protein: CASSYRPEVDTEAFF. In DNA form, the CDR3 reads TGTGCCAGCAGTTACAGGCCCGAGGTGGACACTGAAGCTTTCTTT.

This chain connects TRBV6-6 to TRBJ1-3, with 7 bases that match TRBD1. The CDR3 has 13 residues. With V trimmed by 5 bases and J by 2 bases, 0 bases remained unmatched. Germline loops: CDR1 MNHNY, CDR2 SVGAGI (reference sequence). The CDR3 DNA is TGTGCCAGCAGTACAGGGGCTGGAAACACCATATATTTT. It codes for CASSTGAGNTIYF.

This chain joins TRBV2 and TRBJ2-1; D is perhaps TRBD2 (5 bases). Germline V gene lookup returns CDR1 SNHLY and CDR2 FYNNEI. V lost 5 bases and J lost 0, with 11 bases in between. The CDR3 is made up of 15 amino acids. The CDR3 protein is CASSLTGSSYNEQFF. In DNA form, the CDR3 reads TGTGCCAGCAGTTTGACGGGGAGCTCCTACAATGAGCAGTTCTTC. The full variable domain, its missing parts supplied by reference TRBV2 and TRBJ2-1, is EPEVTQTPSHQVTQMGQEVILRCVPISNHLYFYWYRQILGQKVEFLVSFYNNEISEKSEIFDDQFSVERPDGSNFTLKIRSTKLEDSAMYFCASSLTGSSYNEQFFGPGTRLTVL.

The V call is TRBV2, the J call TRBJ2-7; 10 bases agree with TRBD2. Per the germline V gene, CDR1 is SNHLY and CDR2 is FYNNEI. V dropped 4 bases and J dropped 1; count of bases not matched to a gene: 10. The CDR3 consists of 17 residues. The chain's CDR3 is CASSGEREGLGSYEQYF. As DNA, the CDR3 is TGTGCCAGCAGTGGGGAGCGGGAGGGCCTCGGATCCTACGAGCAGTACTTC.

The rearrangement uses TRBV10-2 and TRBJ1-1; D might be TRBD1 (6 bases). V lost 7 bases and J lost 1, with 16 bases in between. CDR3 size: 15 residues. Germline V gene data show CDR1 as WSHSY and CDR2 as SAAADI. The CDR3 loop is CASTDRGARNTEAFF. The CDR3 DNA reads as TGCGCCAGCACCGACCGGGGGGCGCGGAACACTGAAGCTTTCTTT.

V usage is TRBV11-2 and J usage is TRBJ1-1, with D unclear. This CDR3 has 13 residues. V lost 2 bases and J 0 bases, leaving 4 bases between the germline ends. Germline lookup yields CDR1 SGHAT and CDR2 FQNNGV. CDR3 residues: CASSLHMNTEAFF. Written as DNA, the CDR3 is TGTGCCAGCAGCTTACACATGAACACTGAAGCTTTCTTT.

This chain uses TRBV5-1 with TRBJ1-1; D gene unclear. CDR1 and CDR2 from the germline V gene are SGHRS and YFSETQ. The CDR3 extends over 13 amino acids. The ends were cut back, 7 bases at V and 0 bases at J, with 10 bases in the middle. For the CDR3, the DNA is TGCGCCAGCTTCTCCCTCGTGAACACTGAAGCTTTCTTT. Protein sequence: CASFSLVNTEAFF.

V is TRBV29-1 and J is TRBJ2-5; a possible D gene is TRBD1 (6 bases). Trimming left V 7 bases short and J 5 bases short, with 17 bases between. CDR3 length: 13 amino acids. The V gene's germline CDR1 is SQVTM and CDR2 ANQGSEA. CDR3 nucleotide sequence: TGCAGCGGGAATGGGGTCCAGGGGGAGACCCAGTACTTC. Encoded protein: CSGNGVQGETQYF.